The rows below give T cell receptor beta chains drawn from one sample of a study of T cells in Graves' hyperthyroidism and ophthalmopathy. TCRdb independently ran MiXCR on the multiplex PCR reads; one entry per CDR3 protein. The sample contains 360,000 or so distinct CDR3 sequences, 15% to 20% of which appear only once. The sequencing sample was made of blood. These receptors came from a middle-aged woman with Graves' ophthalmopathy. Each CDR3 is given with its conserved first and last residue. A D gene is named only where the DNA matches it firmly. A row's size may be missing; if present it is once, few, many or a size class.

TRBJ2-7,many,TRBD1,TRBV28,TGTGCCAGCAGCCGCCGGGACAGTGCCTCCTACGAGCAGTACTTC,CASSRRDSASYEQYF
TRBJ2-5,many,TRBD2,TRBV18,TGTGCCAGCTCACTGGGGACTAGCGGGGGATACCAAGAGACCCAGTACTTC,CASSLGTSGGYQETQYF
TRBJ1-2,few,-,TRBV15,TGTGCCACCACTTCAGGGTACTATGGCTACAGCTTC,CATTSGYYGYSF
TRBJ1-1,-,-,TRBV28,TGTGCAGGGGGTGAGGGCCCGAACACTGAAGCTTTCTTT,CAGGEGPNTEAFF
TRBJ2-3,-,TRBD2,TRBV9,TGTGCCAGCAACGACGGGGCTAGCGGGGACACAGATACGCAGTATTTT,CASNDGASGDTDTQYF
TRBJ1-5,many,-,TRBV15,TGTGCCACCAGCACAAGGGGGGGAGGGCTTGATAGCAATCAGCCCCAGCATTTT,CATSTRGGGLDSNQPQHF
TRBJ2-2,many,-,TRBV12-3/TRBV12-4,TGTGCCAGCAACGCACAGAATTCGAACACCGGGGAGCTGTTTTTT,CASNAQNSNTGELFF
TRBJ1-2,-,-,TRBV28,TGTGCCAGCAGTCCCTCAGACAGCTATGGCTACACCTTC,CASSPSDSYGYTF
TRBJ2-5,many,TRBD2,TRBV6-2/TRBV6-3,TGTGCCAGCAGTTACGAGGCGGGAGCGTCAGAGACCCAGTACTTC,CASSYEAGASETQYF
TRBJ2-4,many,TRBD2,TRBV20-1,TGCAGTGCTAGCGCCGCCTCTAGCGGGGTACTAGCCAAAAACATTCAGTACTTC,CSASAASSGVLAKNIQYF
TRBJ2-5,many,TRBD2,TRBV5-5,TGTGCCAGCAGCTTACTTAGCGGGAGAGTAGAGACCCAGTACTTC,CASSLLSGRVETQYF
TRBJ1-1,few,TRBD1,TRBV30,TGTGCCTTGGGGACAGCAAATCCGAACACTGAAGCTTTCTTT,CALGTANPNTEAFF
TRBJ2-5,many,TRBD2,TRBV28,TGTGCCAGCAGTTTATTACTAGCGGGAGAAGAGACCCAGTACTTC,CASSLLLAGEETQYF
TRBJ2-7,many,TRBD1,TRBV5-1,TGCGCCAGCAGCTTGTCCGGGACAGGGCCTTCCCGCGAGCAGTACTTC,CASSLSGTGPSREQYF
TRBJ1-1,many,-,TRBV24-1,TGTGCCACCAGTGCGGTCCTGAACACTGAAGCTACGACTGAAGCTTTCTTT,CATSAVLNTEATTEAFF
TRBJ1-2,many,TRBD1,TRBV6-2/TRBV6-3,TGTGCCAGCAGTCGATTACCTATGACAGGGGGCGACTATGGCTACACCTTC,CASSRLPMTGGDYGYTF
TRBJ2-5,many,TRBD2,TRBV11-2,TGTGCCAGCAGCTTATACGATCTTGGGGGGGGGACGCAAGAGACCCAGTACTTC,CASSLYDLGGGTQETQYF
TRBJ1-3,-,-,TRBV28,TGTGCCAGCAGTGCCGACATGGGGGGAACTGGAAACACCATATATTTT,CASSADMGGTGNTIYF
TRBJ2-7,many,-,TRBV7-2,TGTGCCAGCAGCTTATTACTCGGTCCGCCTGAGGGGCACTTC,CASSLLLGPPEGHF
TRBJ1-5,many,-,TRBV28,TGTGCCAGCAGTCCAACTTTAGGTGGGGCGAATCAGCCCCAGCATTTT,CASSPTLGGANQPQHF
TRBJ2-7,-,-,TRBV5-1,TGCGCCAGCAGCCTTAGTCTCGAGCAGTACTTC,CASSLSLEQYF
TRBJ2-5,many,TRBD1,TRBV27,TGTGCCAGCAGTCCCTGGACAGGGGGGGGAGAAGAGACCCAGTACTTC,CASSPWTGGGEETQYF
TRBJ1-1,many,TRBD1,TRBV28,TGTGCCAGCAGTTTGGGACAGGGATTTCGGACTGAAGCTTTCTTT,CASSLGQGFRTEAFF
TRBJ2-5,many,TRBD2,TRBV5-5,TGTGCCAGCAGCAGAGGACTAGCGGGAGGCGAGACCCAGTACTTC,CASSRGLAGGETQYF
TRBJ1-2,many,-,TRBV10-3,TGTGCCATCAGTGAGTCCGGCAACAACTATGGCTACACCTTC,CAISESGNNYGYTF
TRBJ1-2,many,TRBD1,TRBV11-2,TGTGCCAGCAGCTCCATTAGGGGGGACAGCTATGGCTACACCTTC,CASSSIRGDSYGYTF
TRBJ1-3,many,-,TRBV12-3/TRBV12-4,TGTGCCAGCACCCGACTTGTCGCTACCTCTGGAAACACCATATATTTT,CASTRLVATSGNTIYF
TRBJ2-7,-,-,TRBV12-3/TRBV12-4,TGTGCCAGCAGTTTATCAGGACTAGGGGGGAACTACGAGCAGTACTTC,CASSLSGLGGNYEQYF
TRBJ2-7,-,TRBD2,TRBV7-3,TGTGCCAGCAGCTCTCAAGCGGGAGGGACCTACGAGCAGTACTTC,CASSSQAGGTYEQYF
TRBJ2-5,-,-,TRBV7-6,TGTGCCAGCAGCCCCCCGACAGGCGAGCGGGAGACCCAGTACTTC,CASSPPTGERETQYF
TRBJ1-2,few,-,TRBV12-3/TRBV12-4,TGTGCCAGCAGTTTAGCAGGGTCGGGCGGCTACACCTTC,CASSLAGSGGYTF
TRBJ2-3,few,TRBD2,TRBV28,TGTGCCAGCAGTTTATGGGCTAGCGGGAAAGATACGCAGTATTTT,CASSLWASGKDTQYF
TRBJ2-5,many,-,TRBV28,TGTGCCAGCAGCTCACTGCAGGGAAGTAGGGAGACCCAGTACTTC,CASSSLQGSRETQYF
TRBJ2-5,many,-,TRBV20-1,TGCAGTGCACGCGTCACGGGAGTAGAGACCCAGTACTTC,CSARVTGVETQYF
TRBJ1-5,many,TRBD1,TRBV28,TGTGCCAGCAGGTCGGACAGGGAAATGAGGCAGCCCCAGCATTTT,CASRSDREMRQPQHF
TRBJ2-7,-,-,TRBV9,TGTGCCAGCAGCGTAGAGCCCCAGGGAAAAAAGAACGAGCAGTACTTC,CASSVEPQGKKNEQYF
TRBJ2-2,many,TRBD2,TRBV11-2,TGTGCCAGCAGCTTAGGAGGTCTAGCGGGAGTCACCGGGGAGCTGTTTTTT,CASSLGGLAGVTGELFF
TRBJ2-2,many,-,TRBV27,TGTGCCAGCAAAGGGCAGGGAAGCACCGGGGAGCTGTTTTTT,CASKGQGSTGELFF
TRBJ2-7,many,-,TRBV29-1,TGCAGCGTTGCGGGTCTTAGGGCGCGGGAGCAGTACTTC,CSVAGLRAREQYF
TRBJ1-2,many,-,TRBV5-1,TGCGCCAGCAGCTCGGGTGACGTGTCTGTAGGCTACACCTTC,CASSSGDVSVGYTF
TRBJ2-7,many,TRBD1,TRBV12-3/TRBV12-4,TGTGCCAGCAGTTCAGGACAGGGTTACACCGAGCAGTACTTC,CASSSGQGYTEQYF
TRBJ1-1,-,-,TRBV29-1,TGCAGCGTTGACAGGGCACTCACTGAAGCTTTCTTT,CSVDRALTEAFF
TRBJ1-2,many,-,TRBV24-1,TGTGCCACCAGTGATTTATGGCAGAACTATGGCTACACCTTC,CATSDLWQNYGYTF
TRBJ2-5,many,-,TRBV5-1,TGCGCCAGCAGCTGGAGCGACAGGGGAGGGGAGACCCAGTACTTC,CASSWSDRGGETQYF
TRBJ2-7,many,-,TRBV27,TGTGCCAGCAACCCGGGACACCCCTATTCGCAGTACTTC,CASNPGHPYSQYF